Shown below are 29 T cell receptor beta chains from a single sample sequenced in a study of OX40 agonist ivuxolimab in advanced cancers. Produced via immunoSEQ multiplex PCR; TCRdb's table is partial and in-frame only. This table holds fewer than 70,000 clones, around nine tenths found once. The sequencing here drew on CD4+ or CD8+ T cells sorted from blood, taken in a trial of the OX40 agonist ivuxolimab. The origin of the receptors is an adult with an advanced solid tumor such as melanoma, head and neck, liver or kidney cancer.

V usage is TRBV15 and J usage is TRBJ2-5; D call uncertain. In germline, CDR1 is LNHNV, CDR2 YYDKDF (reference sequence). CDR3 size: 14 residues. V gave up 0 bases and J gave up 1 base, with 6 bases separating them. CDR3 sequence: CATSREPSQETQYF. For the CDR3, the DNA is TGTGCCACCAGCAGAGAGCCCTCCCAAGAGACCCAGTACTTC.

The V and J genes are TRBV18 and TRBJ2-2; no reliable D call. Germline V CDR1 and CDR2: KGHSH, LQKENI. V was cut by 3 bases and J by 2 bases, with 10 bases left in between. The CDR3 is 15 residues long. CDR3 protein: CASSPAGTNTGELFF. The CDR3 DNA sequence: TGTGCCAGCTCACCGGCCGGAACCAACACCGGGGAGCTGTTTTTT.

The chain recombines TRBV5-1 with TRBJ2-7, with no clear D. V was clipped by 0 bases and J by 2 bases, with 12 bases between them. The CDR3 consists of 15 residues. CDR1 SGHRS and CDR2 YFSETQ come from the germline V gene. CDR3 DNA sequence: TGCGCCAGCAGCTTGGATGGCAGGAGTACCTACGAGCAGTACTTC. Its protein product is CASSLDGRSTYEQYF.

This chain connects TRBV4-1 to TRBJ2-1; D is unclear. This CDR3 has 16 amino acids. The V gene's germline CDR1 is MGHRA and CDR2 YSYEKL. V was clipped by 3 bases and J by 0 bases, with 12 bases between them. The CDR3 is CASSQEQSSSYNEQFF. The DNA of the CDR3 is TGCGCCAGCAGCCAGGAACAGTCGAGCTCCTACAATGAGCAGTTCTTC.

This clone was detected only once. Other DNA sequences in the sample encode the same CDR3. The chain couples TRBV7-9 to TRBJ2-5; no clear D gene. CDR1 is SEHNR, CDR2 FQNEAQ, per germline (reference sequence). The germline V and J ends were trimmed by 2 bases and 3 bases, with 1 base remaining between them. The CDR3 consists of 11 residues. CDR3 amino acids: CASSLKETQYF. For the CDR3, the DNA is TGTGCCAGCAGCTTAAAAGAGACCCAGTACTTC.

Written as DNA, the CDR3 is TGTGCCAGCAGCCCAAGTTCAGGGGCGCGGAATGAAAAACTGTTTTTT. Translated, it gives CASSPSSGARNEKLFF. The V and J genes are TRBV4-2 and TRBJ1-4, with D tentatively TRBD1 (6 bases). Germline lookup yields CDR1 LGHNA and CDR2 YNFKEQ. Trimming took off 4 bases at V and 5 bases at J, with 17 bases between the two ends. There are 16 residues in the CDR3.

This clone was detected only once. The chain carries TRBV7-8 and TRBJ2-6; D may be TRBD1 (5 bases). Germline V gene sequence: CDR1 SGHVS, CDR2 FQNEAQ. Trimming stripped 1 base from V and 3 bases from J, with 16 bases between. The CDR3 loop spans 18 amino acids. CDR3 sequence reads: CASSLGQWGIFGANVLTF. Here the CDR3 DNA reads TGTGCCAGCAGCTTAGGACAGTGGGGCATTTTTGGGGCCAACGTCCTGACTTTC. The entire variable domain, with the rest obtained from reference TRBV7-8 and TRBJ2-6, is as follows: GAGVSQSPRYKVAKRGQDVALRCDPISGHVSLFWYQQALGQGPEFLTYFQNEAQLDKSGLPSDRFFAERPEGSVSTLKIQRTQQEDSAVYLCASSLGQWGIFGANVLTFGAGSRLTVL.

The J gene is TRBJ1-6, the V gene TRBV6-5, with unresolved D. Deletions cut 0 bases from V and 7 bases from J, with 7 bases between. Germline assignment: CDR1 MNHEY and CDR2 SVGAGI. The CDR3 covers 14 residues. CDR3 in amino acids: CASSYSDGNSPLHF. The CDR3 coding sequence is TGTGCCAGCAGTTACTCGGACGGAAATTCACCCCTCCACTTT.

The chain combines TRBV7-9 with TRBJ2-1; 10 nucleotides line up with TRBD1. V lost 5 bases and J lost 0; bases outside the gene matches: 4. This CDR3 comprises 16 residues. Germline V gene sequence: CDR1 SEHNR, CDR2 FQNEAQ (reference sequence). DNA of the CDR3: TGTGCCAGCAGCCTGGGACAGGGGTTCTCCTACAATGAGCAGTTCTTC. It yields the protein CASSLGQGFSYNEQFF.

A single count supports this clone. The chain links TRBV4-2 to TRBJ2-7; 11 nucleotides agree with TRBD2. The J segment lost 3 bases and the V segment lost 1 base, leaving 2 bases of the junction unmatched. In germline, CDR1 is LGHNA, CDR2 YNFKEQ. The CDR3 totals 15 residues. The CDR3 reads CASSQATSGSYEQYF. The DNA for the CDR3 is TGTGCCAGCAGCCAAGCTACTAGCGGGAGCTACGAGCAGTACTTC.

The chain joins TRBV7-2 to TRBJ2-3; D uncertain. CDR3 size: 14 residues. Germline lookup yields CDR1 SGHTA and CDR2 FQGNSA. V was clipped by 4 bases and J by 1 base, with 9 bases between them. The CDR3 sequence is CASSYDFRTDTQYF. The CDR3 DNA follows: TGTGCCAGCAGCTACGATTTCCGCACAGATACGCAGTATTTT.

J is TRBJ2-6 and V is TRBV5-5; D unresolved. The CDR3 covers 17 residues. The germline V gene has CDR1 SGHKS and CDR2 YYEKEE (reference sequence). The V end lost 4 bases, the J end lost 1 base, and 15 bases lay between the germline ends. The CDR3 DNA sequence: TGTGCCAGCAGCGATCTACGGCAGCGTTCTGGGGCCAACGTCCTGACTTTC. This sequence encodes CASSDLRQRSGANVLTF.

V gene TRBV10-3 combines with J gene TRBJ2-2, with 11 bases aligning to TRBD1. V shed 2 bases and J 7 bases; nucleotides not matched to a gene: 3. The germline V gene has CDR1 ENHRY and CDR2 SYGVKD. The CDR3 is made up of 15 amino acids. CDR3 coding DNA: TGTGCCATCAGTGAGGGACAGGGGGCTAACGGGGAGCTGTTTTTT. As protein: CAISEGQGANGELFF.

The chain joins TRBV30 to TRBJ2-1, with 11 bases lining up with TRBD2. V shed 3 bases and J 12 bases; nucleotides not matched to a gene: 10. From germline, CDR1 is GTSNPN and CDR2 SVGIG (reference sequence). The CDR3 sequence is 14 residues long. CDR3 DNA: TGTGCCTGGAGGAGGCCTAGCGGGAGGTTCGTGCAGTTCTTC. This codes for CAWRRPSGRFVQFF.

V and J are TRBV4-1 and TRBJ1-4; TRBD1 matches at 7 bases. Germline V gives CDR1 MGHRA, CDR2 YSYEKL. Trimming took 1 base from V and 4 from J; bases not matched to a gene: 6. The CDR3 is 16 amino acids. CDR3 residues: CASSQVPGQDNEKLFF. The CDR3 DNA reads TGCGCCAGCAGCCAAGTTCCAGGACAGGATAATGAAAAACTGTTTTTT.

The count of this clone is one. This chain uses TRBV4-1 with TRBJ2-1, with D tentatively TRBD2 (5 bases). In germline, CDR1 is MGHRA, CDR2 YSYEKL. The CDR3 totals 15 residues. Trimming removed 1 base at V and 6 bases at J, with 13 bases between. DNA of the CDR3: TGCGCCAGCAGCCAAGGCCGGGGTGGATCCAATGAGCAGTTCTTC. Its protein product is CASSQGRGGSNEQFF.

Concerning this clone: One junction end does not reproduce the germline sequence, and a read error may be involved. This chain uses TRBV2 with TRBJ2-3; no clear D. The CDR3 has 12 residues. CDR1 is SNHLY and CDR2 is FYNNEI in the germline V gene. The CDR3 DNA sequence: TGTGCCAGTGAACCCTTCACAGATAAGCAGTATTTT. Translating it yields CASEPFTDKQYF.

The chain employs TRBV15 and TRBJ1-5; a weak D match, TRBD1 (6 bases). V lost 3 bases, J lost 1 base, and 7 bases lay in between. Germline values: CDR1 LNHNV, CDR2 YYDKDF (reference sequence). The CDR3 contains 14 residues. CDR3 in amino acids: CATSSTGSNQPQHF. In nucleotides, the CDR3 is TGTGCCACCAGCAGTACAGGGAGCAATCAGCCCCAGCATTTT.

The J gene is TRBJ2-1, the V gene TRBV15, with 11 nucleotides matching TRBD2. This CDR3 spans 16 amino acids. V shed 5 bases, J shed 1 base, and the junction held 4 bases outside the gene matches. Germline V CDR1 and CDR2: LNHNV, YYDKDF (reference sequence). The CDR3 sequence: CATSGTSGRSYNEQFF. The CDR3 region has the DNA TGTGCCACCAGCGGAACTAGCGGGAGATCCTACAATGAGCAGTTCTTC.

J is TRBJ2-7 and V is TRBV2; 9 bases match TRBD1. V shed 11 bases, J shed 4 bases, and the junction held 12 bases outside the gene matches. The CDR3 sequence is 14 residues long. Per germline, CDR1 SNHLY and CDR2 FYNNEI. CDR3 sequence: CALIVSQGAYEQYF. CDR3 bases: TGTGCCTTAATCGTTTCACAGGGGGCTTACGAGCAGTACTTC.

CDR3 coding DNA: TGTGCCAGCAGCTTAGGACTAGCGGAGTACAATGAGCAGTTCTTC. It codes for CASSLGLAEYNEQFF. The J gene is TRBJ2-1, the V gene TRBV11-2; 9 nucleotides align to TRBD2. CDR1 SGHAT and CDR2 FQNNGV come from the germline V gene. The V and J ends lost 1 base and 4 bases, in that order; junction bases with no gene match: 2. CDR3 length: 15 residues. Full variable domain (rest looked up from reference TRBV11-2 and TRBJ2-1): EAGVAQSPRYKIIEKRQSVAFWCNPISGHATLYWYQQILGQGPKLLIQFQNNGVVDDSQLPKDRFSAERLKGVDSTLKIQPAKLEDSAVYLCASSLGLAEYNEQFFGPGTRLTVL.

The CDR3 region has the DNA TGTGCCAGCAGCCCCAGGGGGCTAGGTGCGCCCCAGCATTTT. It codes for CASSPRGLGAPQHF. The genes are TRBV28 and TRBJ1-5; TRBD1 aligns across 8 bases. CDR1 MDHEN and CDR2 SYDVKM come from the germline V gene. V lost 6 bases, J lost 9 bases, and 10 bases stayed unmatched. CDR3 length: 14 residues.

The genes are TRBV15 and TRBJ2-7; D remains ambiguous. There are 13 residues in the CDR3. The V end lost 1 base, the J end lost 6 bases, and 10 bases lay between the germline ends. Germline loops: CDR1 LNHNV, CDR2 YYDKDF (reference sequence). The CDR3 loop is CATSRGNETEQYF. The CDR3 nucleotides read TGTGCCACCAGCAGAGGGAACGAAACCGAGCAGTACTTC.

This chain connects TRBV19 to TRBJ2-7, with TRBD1 matching 7 bases. With V trimmed by 8 bases and J by 4 bases, 8 bases remained unmatched. The CDR3 has 13 residues. Germline V gene data show CDR1 as LNHDA and CDR2 as SQIVND (reference sequence). The CDR3 here is CASASLQGYEQYF. For the CDR3, the DNA is TGTGCCAGTGCCAGCCTACAGGGGTACGAGCAGTACTTC.

The table lists this clone with a count of one. This chain connects TRBV2 to TRBJ2-2; D is possibly TRBD2 (5 bases). This CDR3 has 15 amino acids. V was trimmed by 11 bases and J by 5 bases, leaving 21 bases between them. Germline CDR1 and CDR2: SNHLY and FYNNEI. The CDR3 reads CASRAPGSTTGELFF. The CDR3 DNA is TGTGCCTCCCGGGCCCCGGGGAGTACAACCGGGGAGCTGTTTTTT.

This clone was seen just once. V usage is TRBV28 and J usage is TRBJ2-6; no clear D gene. The germline CDR1 and CDR2 sequences are MDHEN and SYDVKM. The CDR3 has 16 amino acids. Trimming cost V 4 bases and J 3 bases, with 13 bases left between them. The CDR3 bases are TGTGCCAGCAGTTCCGTACCGCTCGGTGGGGCCAACGTCCTGACTTTC. It specifies CASSSVPLGGANVLTF. Using reference TRBV28 and TRBJ2-6 for the parts outside the CDR3, the full variable domain is DVKVTQSSRYLVKRTGEKVFLECVQDMDHENMFWYRQDPGLGLRLIYFSYDVKMKEKGDIPEGYSVSREKKERFSLILESASTNQTSMYLCASSSVPLGGANVLTFGAGSRLTVL.

The rearrangement uses TRBV28 and TRBJ1-1; D perhaps matches TRBD1 (5 bases). Trimming left V 8 bases short and J 3 bases short, with 22 bases between. Looked up from germline, CDR1 is MDHEN and CDR2 is SYDVKM. The CDR3 consists of 16 residues. The CDR3 DNA reads as TGTGCCAGCGAGAAACTGGACGGGGGGGGAGACACTGAAGCTTTCTTT. Amino acid sequence: CASEKLDGGGDTEAFF.

The gene calls are TRBV6-1 and TRBJ1-1; D perhaps matches TRBD1 (5 bases). CDR1 and CDR2 (germline): MNHNS, SASEGT. V lost 2 bases and J 11 bases, leaving 9 bases between the germline ends. The CDR3 is 11 amino acids. CDR3 protein: CASSEIGEAFF. The CDR3 coding sequence is TGTGCCAGCAGTGAAATAGGGGAGGCTTTCTTT.

The V and J genes are TRBV7-6 and TRBJ2-5; 7 bases line up with TRBD1. The CDR3 contains 13 residues. Germline V lookup: CDR1 SGHVS, CDR2 FNYEAQ. J was trimmed by 11 bases and V by 5 bases; bases with no gene match: 11. The CDR3 DNA reads as TGTGCCAGCAGCCGTCAGGGGGTCGGGGAGCAGTACTTC. Translating gives CASSRQGVGEQYF.